The source of this TCR beta chain is a study of T cells in localized non-small cell lung cancer. General observations from the study: Tumor samples were not multi-region, leaving intratumor heterogeneity unexcluded. Blood T cell density predicted longer survival; adjacent-lung clonality, shorter. Peak T cell clonality was found in uninvolved adjacent lung, exceeding tumor. Of the top 100 tumor clones, median roughly 55 were in adjacent lung, 25 to 35 among its top 100.

CDR1 SGHTS and CDR2 YDEGEE come from the germline V gene. The V segment lost 0 bases and the J segment 9 bases; nucleotides outside the gene matches: 6. CDR3 length equals 13 residues. On this clone itself: Antigen: not known.

The method was immunoSEQ multiplex PCR; TCRdb's version includes in-frame clones alone and lacks a portion of them. The sample consists of 25,000 to 30,000 clones, about 80% of them appearing once. The TCR sequence derives from a man aged 35-69 years with stage III lung adenocarcinoma. Here the sequenced sample was peripheral blood mononuclear cells, taken before any cancer treatment. The chain combines TRBV5-8 with TRBJ2-7, with 7 bases matching TRBD1. The DNA for the CDR3 is TGTGCCAGCAGCTTGGACAGGGGAAATCGGCAGTACTTC. It translates to CASSLDRGNRQYF.